This TCR beta chain was identified during a study of blood T cell repertoires in COVID-19. Trimming stripped 8 bases from V and 1 base from J, with 12 bases between. From germline, CDR1 is SNHLY and CDR2 FYNNEI. The CDR3 runs 13 residues. Individuals drawn from 24 US areas were roughly 18 to 95 years old. Participant reports of clinical history set cohort assignment. Cohort 3 recovery required two negative PCRs, clearance, or symptom resolution. Some clones are missing from TCRdb's copy, which holds only in-frame ones; the method was immunoSEQ multiplex PCR. The table records 250,000 to 300,000 clones, roughly 88% of them present only once.

The receptor was isolated from a woman aged 45-60 years who had recovered from COVID-19. The J gene is TRBJ2-7, the V gene TRBV2; D uncertain. The sequenced material came from PBMCs or T cells enriched from blood (not recorded which). CDR3 loop: CASFGPSSYEQYF. The CDR3 DNA sequence: TGTGCCAGCTTTGGCCCTTCATCCTACGAGCAGTACTTC.